This T cell receptor (beta chain) was recorded in a study of control samples from healthy donors and cancer patients. In germline, CDR1 is LGHDT, CDR2 YNNKEL (reference sequence). The CDR3 length is 13 residues. Trimming shortened V by 1 base and J by 4 bases, and 5 bases separated the two germline ends. Method: immunoSEQ multiplex PCR; TCRdb's copy keeps in-frame clones and lacks some. The sample lists 150,000 or so clones, over 80% occurring once. The sequenced sample was blood. The genes are TRBV3-1 (or the pseudogene TRBV3-2) and TRBJ2-1; D is unresolved. This receptor was obtained from a woman aged 50 to 65 in good health. CDR3 region: CASSQALYNEQFF. The CDR3 DNA reads as TGTGCCAGCAGCCAAGCTCTGTACAATGAGCAGTTCTTC.